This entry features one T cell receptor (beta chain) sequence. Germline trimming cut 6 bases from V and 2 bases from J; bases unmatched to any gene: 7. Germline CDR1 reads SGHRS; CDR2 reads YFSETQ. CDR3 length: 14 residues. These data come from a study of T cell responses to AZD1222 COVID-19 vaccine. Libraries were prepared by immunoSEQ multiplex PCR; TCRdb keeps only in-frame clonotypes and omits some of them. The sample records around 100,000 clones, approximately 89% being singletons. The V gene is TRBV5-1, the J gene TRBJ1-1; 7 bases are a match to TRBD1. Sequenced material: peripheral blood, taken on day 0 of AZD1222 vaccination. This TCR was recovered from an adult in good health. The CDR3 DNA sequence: TGCGCCAGCACCGTCGGGACAGCCAACACTGAAGCTTTCTTT. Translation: CASTVGTANTEAFF.